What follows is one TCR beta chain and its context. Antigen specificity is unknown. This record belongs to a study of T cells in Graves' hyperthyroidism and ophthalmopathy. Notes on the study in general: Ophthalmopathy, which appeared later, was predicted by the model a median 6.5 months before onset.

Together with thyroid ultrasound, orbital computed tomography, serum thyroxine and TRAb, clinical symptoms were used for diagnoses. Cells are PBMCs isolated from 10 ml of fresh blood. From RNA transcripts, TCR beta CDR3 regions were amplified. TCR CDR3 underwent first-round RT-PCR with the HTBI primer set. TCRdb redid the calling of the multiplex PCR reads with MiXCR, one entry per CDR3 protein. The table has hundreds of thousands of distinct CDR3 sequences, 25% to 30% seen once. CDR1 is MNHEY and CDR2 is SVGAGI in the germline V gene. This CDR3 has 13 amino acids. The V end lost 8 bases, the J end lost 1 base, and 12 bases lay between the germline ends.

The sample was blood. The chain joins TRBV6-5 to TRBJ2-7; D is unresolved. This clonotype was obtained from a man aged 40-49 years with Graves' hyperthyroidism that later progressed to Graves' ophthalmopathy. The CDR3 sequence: CASVGRTSYEQYF. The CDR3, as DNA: TGTGCCAGCGTTGGACGTACGTCCTACGAGCAGTACTTC.